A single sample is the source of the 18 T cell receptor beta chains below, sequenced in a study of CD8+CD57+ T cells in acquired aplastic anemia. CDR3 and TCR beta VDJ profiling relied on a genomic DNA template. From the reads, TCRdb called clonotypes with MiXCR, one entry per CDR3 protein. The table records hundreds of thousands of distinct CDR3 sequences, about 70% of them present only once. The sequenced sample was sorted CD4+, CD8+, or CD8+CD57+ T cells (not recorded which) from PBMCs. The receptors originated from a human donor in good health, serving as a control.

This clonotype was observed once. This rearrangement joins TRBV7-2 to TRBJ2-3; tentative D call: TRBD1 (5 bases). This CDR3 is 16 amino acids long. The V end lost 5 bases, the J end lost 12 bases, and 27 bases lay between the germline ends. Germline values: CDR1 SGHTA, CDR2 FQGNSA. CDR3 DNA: TGTGCCAGCAGCATCCTTCCCAGGGATGAGCAGTTTATCCAGTATTTT. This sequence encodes CASSILPRDEQFIQYF.

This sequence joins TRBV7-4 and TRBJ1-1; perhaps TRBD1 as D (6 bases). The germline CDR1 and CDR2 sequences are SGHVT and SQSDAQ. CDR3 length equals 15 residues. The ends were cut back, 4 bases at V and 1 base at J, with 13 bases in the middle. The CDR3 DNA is TGTGCCAGCAGCTACCGCGGGGGCACGAACACTGAAGCTTTCTTT. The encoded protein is CASSYRGGTNTEAFF.

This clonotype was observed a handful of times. The chain's CDR3 is CATSRAPGVRYEQYF. The CDR3 DNA is TGTGCCACCAGCAGGGCTCCCGGGGTGAGGTACGAGCAGTACTTC. The chain couples TRBV15 to TRBJ2-7, with D tentatively TRBD2 (5 bases). Germline CDR1 reads LNHNV; CDR2 reads YYDKDF (reference sequence). The CDR3 has 15 amino acids. Trimming pared 3 bases from V and 4 bases from J, leaving 16 bases between.

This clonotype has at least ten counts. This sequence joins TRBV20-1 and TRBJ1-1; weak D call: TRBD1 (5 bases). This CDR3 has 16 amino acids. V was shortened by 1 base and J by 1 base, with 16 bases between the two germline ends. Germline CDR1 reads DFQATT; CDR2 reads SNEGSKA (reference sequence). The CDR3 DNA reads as TGCAGTGCTAGAGGGGACCGACTAGGACCGAACACTGAAGCTTTCTTT. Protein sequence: CSARGDRLGPNTEAFF.

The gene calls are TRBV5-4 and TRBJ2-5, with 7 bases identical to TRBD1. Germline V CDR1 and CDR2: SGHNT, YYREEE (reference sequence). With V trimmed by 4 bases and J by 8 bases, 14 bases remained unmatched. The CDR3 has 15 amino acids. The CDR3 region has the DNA TGTGCCAGCAGCGTGGGGACAGCAGGGGTAGTTACCCAGTACTTC. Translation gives CASSVGTAGVVTQYF.

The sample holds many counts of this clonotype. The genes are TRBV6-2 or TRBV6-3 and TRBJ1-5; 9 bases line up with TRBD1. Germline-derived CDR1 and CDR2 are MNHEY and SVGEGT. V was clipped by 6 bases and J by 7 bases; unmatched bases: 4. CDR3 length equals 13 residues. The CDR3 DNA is TGTGCCAGCAGGGGGACAGGGAAACAGCCCCAGCATTTT. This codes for CASRGTGKQPQHF.

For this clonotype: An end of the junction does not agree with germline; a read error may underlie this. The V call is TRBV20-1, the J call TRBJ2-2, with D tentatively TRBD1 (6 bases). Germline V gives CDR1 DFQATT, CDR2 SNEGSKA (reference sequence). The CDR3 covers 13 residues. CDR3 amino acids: CSASRQATGELFF. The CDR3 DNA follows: TGTAGTGCTAGTAGACAGGCCACCGGGGAGCTGTTTTTT.

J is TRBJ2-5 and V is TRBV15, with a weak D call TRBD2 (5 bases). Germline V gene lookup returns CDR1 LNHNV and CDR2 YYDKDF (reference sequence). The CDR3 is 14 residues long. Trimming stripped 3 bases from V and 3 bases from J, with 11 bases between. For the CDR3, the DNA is TGTGCCACCAGCAGGAGGAGCGGTGAAGAGACCCAGTACTTC. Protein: CATSRRSGEETQYF.

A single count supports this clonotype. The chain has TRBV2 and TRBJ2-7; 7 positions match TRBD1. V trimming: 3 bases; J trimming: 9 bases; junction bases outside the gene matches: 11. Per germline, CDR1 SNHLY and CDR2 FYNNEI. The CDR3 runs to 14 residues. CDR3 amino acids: CASSDLGGSETQYF. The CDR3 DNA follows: TGTGCCAGCAGTGATCTAGGGGGCTCAGAGACGCAGTACTTC.

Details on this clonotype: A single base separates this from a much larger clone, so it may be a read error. The CDR3 region has the DNA TGTGCCAGCAGACCGCGGAACAGAAGATACGTTCAGTACTTC. It translates to CASRPRNRRYVQYF. V is TRBV12-3 or TRBV12-4 and J is TRBJ2-4; D unresolved. V shed 6 bases and J shed 11 bases, with 20 bases lying between them. The CDR3 is 14 residues long.

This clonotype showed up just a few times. The DNA for the CDR3 is TGTGCCAGCAGCCATCTCGACAGAGCCTTCTATGGCTACACCTTC. Encoded protein: CASSHLDRAFYGYTF. The chain links TRBV3-1 to TRBJ1-2; weak D call: TRBD1 (5 bases). The CDR3 totals 15 residues. Germline V gene sequence: CDR1 LGHDT, CDR2 YNNKEL (reference sequence). Trimming left V 3 bases short and J 4 bases short, with 15 bases between.

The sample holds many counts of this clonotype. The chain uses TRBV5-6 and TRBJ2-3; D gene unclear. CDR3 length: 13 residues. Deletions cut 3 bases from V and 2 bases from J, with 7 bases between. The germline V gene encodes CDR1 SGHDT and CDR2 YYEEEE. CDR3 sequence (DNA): TGTGCCAGCAGCTCGGACCTCACAGATACGCAGTATTTT. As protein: CASSSDLTDTQYF.

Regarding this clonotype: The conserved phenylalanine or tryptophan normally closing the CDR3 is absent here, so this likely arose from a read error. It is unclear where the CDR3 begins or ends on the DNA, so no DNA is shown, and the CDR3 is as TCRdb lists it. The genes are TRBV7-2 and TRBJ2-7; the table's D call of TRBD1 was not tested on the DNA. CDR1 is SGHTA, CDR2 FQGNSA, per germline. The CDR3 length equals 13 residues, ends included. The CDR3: CASSRGQGHNSPL.

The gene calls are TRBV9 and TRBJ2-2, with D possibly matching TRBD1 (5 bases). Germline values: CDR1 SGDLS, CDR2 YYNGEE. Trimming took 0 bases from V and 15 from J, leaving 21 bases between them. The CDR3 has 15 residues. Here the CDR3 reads CASSVDERTLLHLFF. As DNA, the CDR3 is TGTGCCAGCAGCGTAGATGAGAGGACACTCCTCCACTTGTTTTTT.

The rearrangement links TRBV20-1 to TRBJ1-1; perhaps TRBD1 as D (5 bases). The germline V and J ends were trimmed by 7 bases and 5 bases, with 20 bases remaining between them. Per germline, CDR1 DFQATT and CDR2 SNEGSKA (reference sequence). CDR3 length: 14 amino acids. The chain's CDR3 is CSVRETGGCTEAFF. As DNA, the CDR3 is TGCAGTGTTAGGGAGACGGGGGGATGTACTGAAGCTTTCTTT.

The CDR3 coding sequence is TGCAGTGCCCTGAATCAGGGGTTCGACGAGCAGTACTTC. Translated, it gives CSALNQGFDEQYF. This chain links TRBV20-1 with TRBJ2-7, with a possible D match to TRBD1 (6 bases). V lost 6 bases and J 5 bases, leaving 17 bases between the germline ends. Germline CDR1 and CDR2: DFQATT and SNEGSKA (reference sequence). This CDR3 contains 13 residues.

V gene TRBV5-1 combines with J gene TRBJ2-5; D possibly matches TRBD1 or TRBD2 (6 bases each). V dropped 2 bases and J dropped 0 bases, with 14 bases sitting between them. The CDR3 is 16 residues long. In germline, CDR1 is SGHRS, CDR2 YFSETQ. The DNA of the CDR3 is TGCGCCAGCAGCTTTTTCGGGGGCGGGTACCAAGAGACCCAGTACTTC. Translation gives CASSFFGGGYQETQYF.

The DNA for the CDR3 is TGTGCCAGCAATGAGGATAGGACAGGGGGCACAGATACGCAGTATTTT. The encoded protein is CASNEDRTGGTDTQYF. V usage is TRBV6-5 and J usage is TRBJ2-3, with 9 bases fitting TRBD1. Germline V gene data show CDR1 as MNHEY and CDR2 as SVGAGI. The J segment lost 1 base and the V segment lost 7 bases, leaving 9 bases of the junction unmatched. CDR3 length equals 16 residues.